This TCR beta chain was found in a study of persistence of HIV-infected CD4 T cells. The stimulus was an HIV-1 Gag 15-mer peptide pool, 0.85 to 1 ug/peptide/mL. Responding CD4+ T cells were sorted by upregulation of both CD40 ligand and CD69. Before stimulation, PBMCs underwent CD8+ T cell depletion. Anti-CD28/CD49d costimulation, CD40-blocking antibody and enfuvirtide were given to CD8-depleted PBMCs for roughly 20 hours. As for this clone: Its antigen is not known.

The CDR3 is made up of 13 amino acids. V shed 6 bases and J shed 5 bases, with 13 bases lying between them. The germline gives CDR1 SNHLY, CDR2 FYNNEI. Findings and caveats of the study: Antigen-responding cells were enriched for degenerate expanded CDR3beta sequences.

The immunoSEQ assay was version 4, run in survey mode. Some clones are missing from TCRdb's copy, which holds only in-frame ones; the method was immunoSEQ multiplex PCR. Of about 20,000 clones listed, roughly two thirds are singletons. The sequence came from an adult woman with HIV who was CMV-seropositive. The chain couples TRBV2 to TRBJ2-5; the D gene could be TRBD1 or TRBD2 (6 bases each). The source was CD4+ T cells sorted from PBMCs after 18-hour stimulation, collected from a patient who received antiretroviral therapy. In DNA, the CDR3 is TGTGCCAGCAGGGGGGGCAGGTCGGAGACCCAGTACTTC. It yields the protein CASRGGRSETQYF.